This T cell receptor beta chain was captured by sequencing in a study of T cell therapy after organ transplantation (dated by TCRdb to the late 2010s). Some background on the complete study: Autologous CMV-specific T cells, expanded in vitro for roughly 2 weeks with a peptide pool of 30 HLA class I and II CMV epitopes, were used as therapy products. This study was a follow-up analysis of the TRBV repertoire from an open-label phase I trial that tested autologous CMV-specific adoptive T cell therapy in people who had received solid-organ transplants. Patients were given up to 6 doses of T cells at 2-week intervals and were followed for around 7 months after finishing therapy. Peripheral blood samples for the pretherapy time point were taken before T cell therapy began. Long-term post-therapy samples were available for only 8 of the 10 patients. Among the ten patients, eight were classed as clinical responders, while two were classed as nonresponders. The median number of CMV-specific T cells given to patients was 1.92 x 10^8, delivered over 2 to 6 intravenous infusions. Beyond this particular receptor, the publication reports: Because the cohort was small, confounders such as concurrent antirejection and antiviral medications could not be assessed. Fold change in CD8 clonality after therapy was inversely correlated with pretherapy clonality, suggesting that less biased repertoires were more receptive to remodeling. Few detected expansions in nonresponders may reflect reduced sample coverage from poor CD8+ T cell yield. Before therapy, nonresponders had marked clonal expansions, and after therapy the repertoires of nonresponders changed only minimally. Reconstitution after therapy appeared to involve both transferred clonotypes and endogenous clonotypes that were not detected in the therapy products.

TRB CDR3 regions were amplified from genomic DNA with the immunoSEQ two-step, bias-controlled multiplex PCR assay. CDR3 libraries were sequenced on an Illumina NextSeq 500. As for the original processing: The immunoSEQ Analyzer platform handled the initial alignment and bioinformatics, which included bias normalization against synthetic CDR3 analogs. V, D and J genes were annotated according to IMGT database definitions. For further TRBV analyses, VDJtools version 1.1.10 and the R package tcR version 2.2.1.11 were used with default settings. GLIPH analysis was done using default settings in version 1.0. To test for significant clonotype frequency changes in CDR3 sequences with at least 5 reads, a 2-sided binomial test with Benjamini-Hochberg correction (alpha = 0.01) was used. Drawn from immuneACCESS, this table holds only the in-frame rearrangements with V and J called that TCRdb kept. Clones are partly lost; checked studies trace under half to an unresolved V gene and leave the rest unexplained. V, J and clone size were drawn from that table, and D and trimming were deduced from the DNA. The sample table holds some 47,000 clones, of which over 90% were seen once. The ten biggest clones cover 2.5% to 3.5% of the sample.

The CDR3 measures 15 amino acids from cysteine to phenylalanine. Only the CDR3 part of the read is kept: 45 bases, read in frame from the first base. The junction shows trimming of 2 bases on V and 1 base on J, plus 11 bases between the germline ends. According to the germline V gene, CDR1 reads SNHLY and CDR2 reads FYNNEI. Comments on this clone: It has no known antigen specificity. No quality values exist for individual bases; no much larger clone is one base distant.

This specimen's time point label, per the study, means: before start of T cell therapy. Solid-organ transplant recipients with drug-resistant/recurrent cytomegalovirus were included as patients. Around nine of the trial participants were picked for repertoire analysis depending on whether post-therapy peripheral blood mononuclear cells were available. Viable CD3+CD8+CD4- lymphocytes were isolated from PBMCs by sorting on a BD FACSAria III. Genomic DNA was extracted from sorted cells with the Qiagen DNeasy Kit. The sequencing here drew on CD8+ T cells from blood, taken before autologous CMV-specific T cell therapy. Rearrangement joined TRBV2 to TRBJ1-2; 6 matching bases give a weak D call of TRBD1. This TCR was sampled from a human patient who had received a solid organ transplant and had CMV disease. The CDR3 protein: CASSELTGNNYGYTF. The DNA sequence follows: TGTGCCAGCAGTGAACTGACAGGCAATAACTATGGCTACACCTTC.